Below, 11 T cell receptor beta chains from the same sample are listed, as sequenced in a study of graft-versus-host responses after intestinal transplantation. Libraries were prepared by immunoSEQ multiplex PCR; TCRdb keeps only in-frame clonotypes and omits some of them. The sample holds more than 75,000 clones, 80% to 95% seen once. Antigen specificity for these receptors is unknown. The sequencing used unstimulated CD4+ T cells sorted from spleen or lymph node cells, collected before transplant. The source is a human donor who was the organ donor for an intestinal transplant.

To note about this clone: Other DNA sequences of this sample code for an identical CDR3. The genes are TRBV5-4 and TRBJ1-1; D remains ambiguous. V was shortened by 0 bases and J by 1 base, with 4 bases between the two germline ends. CDR1 is SGHNT and CDR2 is YYREEE in the germline V gene (reference sequence). The CDR3 is 13 amino acids. The CDR3 DNA sequence: TGTGCCAGCAGCTTGGACAGGAACACTGAAGCTTTCTTT. This sequence encodes CASSLDRNTEAFF.

The chain has TRBV5-4 and TRBJ2-3, with 9 bases aligning to TRBD1. J gave up 1 base and V 4 bases, and 4 bases lay outside the gene matches. Germline CDR1 reads SGHNT; CDR2 reads YYREEE (reference sequence). CDR3 length equals 15 residues. The CDR3 bases are TGTGCCAGCAGCACCTGGACAGGGGGCACAGATACGCAGTATTTT. This codes for CASSTWTGGTDTQYF.

The chain recombines TRBV27 with TRBJ1-2; 9 bases align to TRBD1. The ends lost 6 bases at V and 3 bases at J; junction bases unmatched: 14. This CDR3 comprises 17 residues. Germline V gene sequence: CDR1 MNHEY, CDR2 SMNVEV (reference sequence). CDR3 sequence (DNA): TGTGCCAGCAGCCGAACCCCGACAGGGGGGTATCACTATGGCTACACCTTC. It yields the protein CASSRTPTGGYHYGYTF.

In DNA, the CDR3 is TGTGCCACCACGGGACTAGTCTACGGTGGGCAGTTCTTC. Amino acids: CATTGLVYGGQFF. The V gene is TRBV2, the J gene TRBJ2-1, with 8 bases that match TRBD2. Trimming took 10 bases from V and 12 from J; bases not matched to a gene: 14. Germline V gene data show CDR1 as SNHLY and CDR2 as FYNNEI. This CDR3 comprises 13 residues.

J is TRBJ1-5 and V is TRBV6-5; 9 positions agree with TRBD1. This CDR3 comprises 15 residues. Germline-derived CDR1 and CDR2 are MNHEY and SVGAGI. V lost 6 bases to trimming and J lost 5 bases; unmatched junction nucleotides: 8. CDR3 sequence reads: CASRRRQGGYQPQHF. Here the CDR3 DNA reads TGTGCCAGCAGAAGAAGACAGGGGGGGTATCAGCCCCAGCATTTT.

The chain combines TRBV9 with TRBJ1-3; no clear D gene. V lost 4 bases, J lost 4 bases, and 12 bases lay in between. There are 14 residues in the CDR3. In germline, CDR1 is SGDLS, CDR2 YYNGEE. The CDR3 nucleotides read TGTGCCAGCAGCCTCTCGGGTCAGGGAAACACCATATATTTT. Translation gives CASSLSGQGNTIYF.

This clone was seen a single time. This sequence joins TRBV6-5 and TRBJ2-1, with 11 bases identical to TRBD2. Unmatched junction bases numbered 3, after V lost 4 bases and J lost 4 bases. The CDR3 totals 15 residues. CDR1 is MNHEY, CDR2 SVGAGI, per germline. CDR3 sequence reads: CASSLTSGAYNEQFF. For the CDR3, the DNA is TGTGCCAGCAGTTTGACTAGCGGGGCATACAATGAGCAGTTCTTC.

This rearrangement joins TRBV4-1 to TRBJ2-3; TRBD1 matches 8 bases. Germline lookup yields CDR1 MGHRA and CDR2 YSYEKL. The trim removed 0 bases at V and 5 bases at J, leaving 7 bases unmatched. The CDR3 is 16 residues long. This CDR3 reads CASSQDGRGRIDTQYF. For the CDR3, the DNA is TGCGCCAGCAGCCAAGATGGCAGGGGGCGAATAGATACGCAGTATTTT.

The rearrangement links TRBV30 to TRBJ2-1; D may be TRBD2 (6 bases). V lost 1 base, J lost 4 bases, and 20 bases lay in between. Germline CDR1 reads GTSNPN; CDR2 reads SVGIG (reference sequence). The CDR3 is 17 residues long. The chain's CDR3 is CAWSAWGSGPIYNEQFF. The CDR3 DNA reads TGTGCCTGGAGTGCGTGGGGCAGCGGGCCTATATACAATGAGCAGTTCTTC.

The chain couples TRBV6-6 to TRBJ2-7, with 10 positions matching TRBD2. In germline, CDR1 is MNHNY, CDR2 SVGAGI (reference sequence). V was pared by 5 bases and J by 6 bases, with 10 bases of the junction left unmatched. The CDR3 consists of 15 residues. In DNA, the CDR3 is TGTGCCAGCAGTCCTCACGGGACTAGCGCGACCGAGCAGTACTTC. Translation gives CASSPHGTSATEQYF.

This rearrangement joins TRBV19 to TRBJ1-5; D is unresolved. Per the germline V gene, CDR1 is LNHDA and CDR2 is SQIVND (reference sequence). The CDR3 totals 14 residues. Trimming stripped 7 bases from V and 4 bases from J, with 14 bases between. Here the CDR3 reads CASIGGYLNQPQHF. Here the CDR3 DNA reads TGTGCCAGTATTGGAGGGTATCTAAATCAGCCCCAGCATTTT. Based on the CDR3 plus reference TRBV19 and TRBJ1-5, the full variable domain is DGGITQSPKYLFRKEGQNVTLSCEQNLNHDAMYWYRQDPGQGLRLIYYSQIVNDFQKGDIAEGYSVSREKKESFPLTVTSAQKNPTAFYLCASIGGYLNQPQHFGDGTRLSIL.